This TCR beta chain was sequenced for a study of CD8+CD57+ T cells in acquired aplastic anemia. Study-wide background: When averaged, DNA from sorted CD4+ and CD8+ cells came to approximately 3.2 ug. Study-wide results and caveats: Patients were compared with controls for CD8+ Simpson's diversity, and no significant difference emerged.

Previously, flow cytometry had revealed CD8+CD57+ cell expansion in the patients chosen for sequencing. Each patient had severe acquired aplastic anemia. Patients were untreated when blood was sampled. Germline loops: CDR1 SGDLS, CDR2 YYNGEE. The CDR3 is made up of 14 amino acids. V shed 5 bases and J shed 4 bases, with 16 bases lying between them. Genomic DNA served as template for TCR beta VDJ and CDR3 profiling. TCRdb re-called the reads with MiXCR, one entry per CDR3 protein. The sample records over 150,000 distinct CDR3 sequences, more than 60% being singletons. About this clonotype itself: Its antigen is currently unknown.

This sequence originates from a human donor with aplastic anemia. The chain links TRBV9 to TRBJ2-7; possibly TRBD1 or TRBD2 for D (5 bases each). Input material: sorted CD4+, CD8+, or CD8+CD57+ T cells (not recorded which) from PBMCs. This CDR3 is CASSGTGTGYEQYF. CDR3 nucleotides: TGTGCCAGCAGTGGGACGGGGACGGGATACGAGCAGTACTTC. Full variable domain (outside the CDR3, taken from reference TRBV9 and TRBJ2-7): DSGVTQTPKHLITATGQRVTLRCSPRSGDLSVYWYQQSLDQGLQFLIQYYNGEERAKGNILERFSAQQFPDLHSELNLSSLELGDSALYFCASSGTGTGYEQYFGPGTRLTVT.